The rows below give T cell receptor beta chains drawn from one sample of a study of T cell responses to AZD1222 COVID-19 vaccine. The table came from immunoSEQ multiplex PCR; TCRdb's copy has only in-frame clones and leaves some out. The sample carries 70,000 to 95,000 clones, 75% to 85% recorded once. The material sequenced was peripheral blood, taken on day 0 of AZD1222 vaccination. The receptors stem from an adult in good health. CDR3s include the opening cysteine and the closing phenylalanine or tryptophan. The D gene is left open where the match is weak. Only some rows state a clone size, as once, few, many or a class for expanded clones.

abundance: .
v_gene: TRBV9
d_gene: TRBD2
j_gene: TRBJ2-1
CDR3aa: CASSVVAAGGPSKSYNEQFF
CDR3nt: TGTGCCAGCAGCGTAGTCGCGGCGGGGGGGCCGTCTAAGTCCTACAATGAGCAGTTCTTC

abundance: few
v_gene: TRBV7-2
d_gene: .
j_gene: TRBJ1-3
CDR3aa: CASSPQISGNTIYF
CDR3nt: TGTGCCAGCAGCCCACAGATCTCTGGAAACACCATATATTTT

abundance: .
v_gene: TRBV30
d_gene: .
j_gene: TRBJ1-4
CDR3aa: CAWSVGLGEKLFF
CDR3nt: TGTGCCTGGAGTGTAGGGTTGGGTGAAAAACTGTTTTTT

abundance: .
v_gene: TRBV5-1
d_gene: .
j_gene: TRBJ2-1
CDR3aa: CASSLDAVSYNEQFF
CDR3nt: TGCGCCAGCAGCTTGGATGCGGTCTCCTACAATGAGCAGTTCTTC

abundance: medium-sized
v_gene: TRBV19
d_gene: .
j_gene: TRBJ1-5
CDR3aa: CASSIGQQPQHF
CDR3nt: TGTGCCAGTAGTATCGGGCAGCAGCCCCAGCATTTT

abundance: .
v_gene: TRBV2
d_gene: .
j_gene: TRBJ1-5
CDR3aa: CASSGWGSNQPQHF
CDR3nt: TGTGCCAGCAGTGGCTGGGGTAGCAATCAGCCCCAGCATTTT

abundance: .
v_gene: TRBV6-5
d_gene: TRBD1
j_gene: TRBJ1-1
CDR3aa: CASRTDRGIGEAFF
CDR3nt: TGTGCCAGCAGAACAGACAGGGGAATTGGTGAAGCTTTCTTT

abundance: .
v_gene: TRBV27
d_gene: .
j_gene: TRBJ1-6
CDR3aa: CASSFGFYDSPLHF
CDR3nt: TGTGCCAGCAGTTTTGGGTTTTATGATTCACCCCTCCACTTT

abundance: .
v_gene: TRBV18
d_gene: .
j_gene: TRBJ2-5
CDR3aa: CASSPGPAQETQYF
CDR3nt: TGTGCCAGCTCACCAGGGCCTGCTCAAGAGACCCAGTACTTC

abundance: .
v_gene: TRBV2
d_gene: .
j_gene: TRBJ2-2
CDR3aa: CASSPRVGRTGELFF
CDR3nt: TGTGCCAGCAGCCCTCGGGTGGGGCGGACCGGGGAGCTGTTTTTT

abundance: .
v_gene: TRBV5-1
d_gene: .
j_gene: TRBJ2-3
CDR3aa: CASRPRESDTQYF
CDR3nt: TGCGCCAGCCGCCCCAGGGAGTCAGATACGCAGTATTTT

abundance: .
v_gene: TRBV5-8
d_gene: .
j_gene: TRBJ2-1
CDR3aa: CARDTGLISYNEQFF
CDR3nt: TGTGCCAGGGATACCGGCCTTATCTCCTACAATGAGCAGTTCTTC

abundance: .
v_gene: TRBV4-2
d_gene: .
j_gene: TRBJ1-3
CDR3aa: CASGTGSVDTIYF
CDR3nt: TGTGCCAGCGGAACAGGGAGTGTAGACACCATATATTTT

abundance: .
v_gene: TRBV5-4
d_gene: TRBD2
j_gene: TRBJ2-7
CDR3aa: CASSVNSGSSGGQYF
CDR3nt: TGTGCCAGCAGCGTTAATAGCGGGTCGAGCGGCGGGCAGTACTTC

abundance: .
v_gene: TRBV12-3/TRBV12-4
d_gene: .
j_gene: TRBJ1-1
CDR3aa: CASSSREGAFF
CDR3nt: TGTGCCAGCAGTTCTAGGGAGGGGGCTTTCTTT

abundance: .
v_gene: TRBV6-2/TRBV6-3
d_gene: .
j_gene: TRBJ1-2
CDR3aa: CASSPTGRDYGYTF
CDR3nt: TGTGCCAGCAGTCCAACAGGGCGAGACTATGGCTACACCTTC

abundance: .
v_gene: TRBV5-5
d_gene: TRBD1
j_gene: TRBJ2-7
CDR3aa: CASSSSPGQVYEQYF
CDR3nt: TGTGCCAGCAGCTCCTCACCGGGACAGGTTTACGAGCAGTACTTC

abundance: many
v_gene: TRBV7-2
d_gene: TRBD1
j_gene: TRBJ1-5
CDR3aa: CASSYRGDQPQHF
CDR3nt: TGTGCCAGCAGCTACAGGGGGGACCAGCCCCAGCATTTT

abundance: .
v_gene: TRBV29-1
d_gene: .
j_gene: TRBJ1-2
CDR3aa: CSVDVGWYGYTF
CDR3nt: TGCAGCGTTGACGTGGGGTGGTATGGCTACACCTTC

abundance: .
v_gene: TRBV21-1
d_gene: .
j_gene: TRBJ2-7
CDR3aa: CASSKALSSGSYEQYF
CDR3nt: TGTGCCAGCAGCAAAGCGCTTTCCAGCGGATCCTACGAGCAGTACTTC

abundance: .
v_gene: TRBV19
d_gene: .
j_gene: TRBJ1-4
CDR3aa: CASGSGQTNNEKLFF
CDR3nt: TGTGCCAGTGGGAGTGGCCAAACCAATAATGAAAAACTGTTTTTT

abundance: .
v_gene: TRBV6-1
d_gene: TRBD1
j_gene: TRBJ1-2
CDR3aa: CASSLTGTNYGYTF
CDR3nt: TGTGCCAGCAGCCTGACAGGGACTAACTATGGCTACACCTTC

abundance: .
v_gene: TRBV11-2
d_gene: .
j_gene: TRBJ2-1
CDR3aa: CASSLDARAGEQFF
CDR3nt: TGTGCCAGCAGCTTAGACGCCAGGGCCGGTGAGCAGTTCTTC

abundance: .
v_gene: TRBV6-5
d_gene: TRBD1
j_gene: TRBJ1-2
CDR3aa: CASSVTGKNGYTF
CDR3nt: TGTGCCAGCAGCGTGACAGGGAAGAATGGCTACACCTTC

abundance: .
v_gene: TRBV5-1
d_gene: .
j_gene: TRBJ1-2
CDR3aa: CASRERPNYGYTF
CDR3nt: TGCGCCAGCAGGGAAAGGCCTAACTATGGCTACACCTTC

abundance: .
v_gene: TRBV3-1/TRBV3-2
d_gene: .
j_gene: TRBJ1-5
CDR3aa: CASSQDRIQPQHF
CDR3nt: TGTGCCAGCAGCCAAGATCGGATTCAGCCCCAGCATTTT

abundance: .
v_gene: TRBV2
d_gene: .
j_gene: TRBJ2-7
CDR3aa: CASRSDSYSYEQYF
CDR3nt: TGTGCCAGCAGGTCAGACAGTTATTCCTACGAGCAGTACTTC

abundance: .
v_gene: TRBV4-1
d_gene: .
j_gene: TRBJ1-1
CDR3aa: CASSQGPRGNTEAFF
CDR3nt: TGCGCCAGCAGCCAAGGGCCAAGGGGGAACACTGAAGCTTTCTTT

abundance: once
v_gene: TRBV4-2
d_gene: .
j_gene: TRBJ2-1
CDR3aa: CASSQGQAGAVNEQFF
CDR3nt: TGTGCCAGCAGCCAAGGGCAGGCAGGGGCGGTCAATGAGCAGTTCTTC

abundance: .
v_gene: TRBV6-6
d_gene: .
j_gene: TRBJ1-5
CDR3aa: CASSDTLGSQPQHF
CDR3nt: TGTGCCAGCAGCGATACGCTCGGGAGTCAGCCCCAGCATTTT

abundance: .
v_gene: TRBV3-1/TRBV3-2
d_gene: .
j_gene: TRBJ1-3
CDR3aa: CASSQSENTIYF
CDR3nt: TGTGCCAGCAGCCAAAGTGAAAACACCATATATTTT

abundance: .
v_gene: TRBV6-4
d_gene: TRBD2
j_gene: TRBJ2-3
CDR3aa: CASSAFPLAGGGTQYF
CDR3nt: TGTGCCAGCAGTGCCTTCCCGCTAGCGGGAGGCGGTACGCAGTATTTT

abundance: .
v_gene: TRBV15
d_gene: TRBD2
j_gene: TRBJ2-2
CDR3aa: CATSRDRLAATGELFF
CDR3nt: TGTGCCACCAGCAGAGATCGACTAGCGGCTACCGGGGAGCTGTTTTTT

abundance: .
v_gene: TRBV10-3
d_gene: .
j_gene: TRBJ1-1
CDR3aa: CAISALNTEAFF
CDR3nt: TGTGCCATCAGTGCTTTGAACACTGAAGCTTTCTTT

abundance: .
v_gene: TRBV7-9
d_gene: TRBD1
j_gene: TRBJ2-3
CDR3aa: CASSFTGGDTQYF
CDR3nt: TGTGCCAGCAGCTTTACAGGGGGGGATACGCAGTATTTT

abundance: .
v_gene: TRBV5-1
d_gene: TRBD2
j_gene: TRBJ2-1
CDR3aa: CASSFRATTTSGRGEQFF
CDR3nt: TGCGCCAGCAGCTTCCGGGCCACAACGACTAGCGGGAGGGGTGAGCAGTTCTTC

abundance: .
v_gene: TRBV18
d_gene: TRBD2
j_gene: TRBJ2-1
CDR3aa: CASSPPRSGANNEQFF
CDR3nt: TGTGCCAGCTCACCACCCCGTAGCGGGGCAAACAATGAGCAGTTCTTC

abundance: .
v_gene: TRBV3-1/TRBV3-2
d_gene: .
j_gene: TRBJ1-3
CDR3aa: CASSIGVHARNTIYF
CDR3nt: TGTGCCAGCAGCATCGGGGTTCACGCACGAAACACCATATATTTT

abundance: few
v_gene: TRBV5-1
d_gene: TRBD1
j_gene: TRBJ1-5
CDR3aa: CASSSTGGPQPQHF
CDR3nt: TGCGCCAGCAGCTCCACAGGGGGCCCTCAGCCCCAGCATTTT

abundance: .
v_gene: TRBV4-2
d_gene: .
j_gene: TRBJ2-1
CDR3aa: CASSQWGSGGTNEQFF
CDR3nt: TGTGCCAGCAGCCAGTGGGGGTCTGGCGGCACGAATGAGCAGTTCTTC

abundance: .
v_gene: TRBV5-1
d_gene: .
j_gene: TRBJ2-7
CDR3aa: CASSLEPGGSYEQYF
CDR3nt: TGCGCCAGCAGCTTGGAGCCGGGCGGCTCCTACGAGCAGTACTTC

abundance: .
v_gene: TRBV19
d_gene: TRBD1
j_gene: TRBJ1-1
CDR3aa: CASSRDRVGTEAFF
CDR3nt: TGTGCCAGTAGCCGTGACAGGGTGGGCACTGAAGCTTTCTTT

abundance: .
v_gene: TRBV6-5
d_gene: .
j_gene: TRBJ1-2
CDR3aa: CASSYSMLNGYTF
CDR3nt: TGTGCCAGCAGTTACTCGATGTTGAACGGCTACACCTTC

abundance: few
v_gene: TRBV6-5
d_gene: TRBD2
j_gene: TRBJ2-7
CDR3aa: CASSGLWTSGNEQYF
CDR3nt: TGTGCCAGCAGCGGCCTATGGACTAGCGGGAATGAGCAGTACTTC

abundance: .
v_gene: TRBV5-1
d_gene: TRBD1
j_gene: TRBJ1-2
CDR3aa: CASSRGTGDAGYTF
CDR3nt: TGCGCCAGCAGCCGAGGGACAGGGGATGCTGGCTACACCTTC

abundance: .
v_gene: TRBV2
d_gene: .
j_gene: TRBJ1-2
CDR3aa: CASSAGGANYGYTF
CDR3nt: TGTGCCAGCAGTGCGGGGGGGGCTAACTATGGCTACACCTTC

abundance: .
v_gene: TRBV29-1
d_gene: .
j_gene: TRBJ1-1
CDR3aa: CSVQGYTEAFF
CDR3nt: TGCAGCGTTCAGGGATACACTGAAGCTTTCTTT

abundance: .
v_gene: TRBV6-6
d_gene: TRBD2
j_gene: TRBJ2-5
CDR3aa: CASARAGGQETQYF
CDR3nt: TGTGCCAGCGCCCGCGCGGGGGGTCAAGAGACCCAGTACTTC

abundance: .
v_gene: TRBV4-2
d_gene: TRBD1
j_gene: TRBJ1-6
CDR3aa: CASSQYHRDSFMSLHF
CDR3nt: TGTGCCAGCAGCCAGTATCACCGGGACAGCTTCATGTCCCTCCACTTT

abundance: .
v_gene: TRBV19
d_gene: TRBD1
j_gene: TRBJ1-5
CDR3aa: CASSLRQGSNQPQHF
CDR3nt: TGTGCCAGTAGTCTCCGACAGGGGAGCAATCAGCCCCAGCATTTT

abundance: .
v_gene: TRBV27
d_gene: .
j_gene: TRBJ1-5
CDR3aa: CASGVWGNQPQHF
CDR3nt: TGTGCCAGTGGGGTTTGGGGCAATCAGCCCCAGCATTTT

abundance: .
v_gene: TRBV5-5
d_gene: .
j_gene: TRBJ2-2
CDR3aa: CASSLGAKSGELFF
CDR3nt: TGTGCCAGCAGCTTGGGGGCGAAGTCCGGGGAGCTGTTTTTT

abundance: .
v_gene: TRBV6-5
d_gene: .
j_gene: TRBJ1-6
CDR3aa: CASSYLGGNSPLHF
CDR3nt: TGTGCCAGCAGTTACTTGGGGGGGAATTCACCCCTCCACTTT

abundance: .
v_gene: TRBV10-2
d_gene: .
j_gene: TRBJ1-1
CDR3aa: CASSEGHLMNTEAFF
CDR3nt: TGCGCCAGCAGTGAGGGACACCTCATGAACACTGAAGCTTTCTTT

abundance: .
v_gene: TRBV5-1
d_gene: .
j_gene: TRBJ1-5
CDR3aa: CASSLEGNNQPQHF
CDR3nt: TGCGCCAGCAGCTTGGAAGGGAACAATCAGCCCCAGCATTTT

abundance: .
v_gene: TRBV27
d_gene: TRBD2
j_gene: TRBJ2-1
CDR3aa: CASSFRIFASGRARNEQFF
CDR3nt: TGTGCCAGCAGTTTCCGGATTTTTGCTAGCGGGAGGGCCCGGAATGAGCAGTTCTTC

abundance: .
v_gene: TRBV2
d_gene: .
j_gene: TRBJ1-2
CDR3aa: CASSEIESGGQGYGYTF
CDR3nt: TGTGCCAGCAGTGAGATAGAGTCCGGAGGTCAGGGGTATGGCTACACCTTC

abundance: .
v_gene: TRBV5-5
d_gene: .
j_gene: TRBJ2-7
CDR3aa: CASSKSGTLSYEQYF
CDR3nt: TGTGCCAGCAGCAAATCCGGGACACTCTCCTACGAGCAGTACTTC